This TCR beta chain was retrieved from a study of T-cell reconstitution after alpha-beta-depleted transplantation in children. Preparation of the TCRbeta library used unique molecular identifiers. TCRdb re-derived calls from the PCR reads in MiXCR, one entry per CDR3 protein. The table has about 980,000 distinct CDR3 sequences, about 30% seen once. Notes on this clonotype: Antigen unknown.

CDR1 SGHTA and CDR2 FQGNSA come from the germline V gene. With 5 bases clipped from V and 4 bases from J, the junction kept 14 bases outside the gene matches. The CDR3 sequence is 17 residues long. Study conclusions and caveats: Day-60 TCRbeta diversity that was high in some patients was derived from surviving recipient T cells and thymic progenitors. When one year had passed after transplant, most T-cell counts and diversity came from newly produced T cells. After transplant, at about two months, alpha-beta T cells were reportedly derived from several hundred expanded graft clones.

Sequencing was performed on PBMCs, mostly from graft donor cells, taken 360 days after TCRalphabeta/CD19-depleted stem cell transplant. This TCR was sampled from a boy in the first two years of life who had a stem cell transplant for SCID, so the T cells may come from the graft donor. The chain uses TRBV7-2 and TRBJ2-5, with 9 bases lining up with TRBD2. The CDR3 nucleotides read TGTGCCAGCAGCCGCGCCTCGTTAGGCGGGGGGGGAGAGACCCAGTACTTC. Protein: CASSRASLGGGGETQYF.